This T cell receptor beta chain was identified during a study of liver allograft versus peripheral blood T cells (dated by TCRdb to the early 2020s). Regarding the research as a whole: In liver transplant recipients, the study looked at T cell receptor repertoires in the peripheral blood and set them against the repertoires found within the transplanted livers.

Instrument used: Illumina MiSeq. TCRdb ran its own pipeline on the public reads, namely fastp trimming at Q25 and MiXCR clone calling, and kept in-frame beta chains. Each CDR3 protein appears once, grouped with its most common genes and DNA. The sample table holds 13,000 or so distinct CDR3 sequences, of which about 18% were seen once. The top ten hold 2% to 2.5% of the sample. The paper's findings and limits, for the study overall: The T cell receptor repertoires within liver allografts were reported to be different from the T cell receptor repertoires detected in peripheral blood.

This clonotype is medium-sized (0.01 to 0.1%) in its sample. Its antigen is unknown. No base-level quality is on record; no much larger clone is a single base apart. The germline V and J ends show losses of 6 bases and 6 bases respectively, and no gene match explains 4 bases of the junction. According to the germline V gene (reference sequence), CDR1 reads LNHDA and CDR2 reads SQIVND. The CDR3 runs 13 residues from the cysteine to the phenylalanine. The DNA shown is the 39-base CDR3, in frame from base 1. The clonotype was recovered from a human patient who had a liver transplant. Following transplantation, part of the T cell population may be supplied by the graft donor rather than the patient. Here the chain combines TRBV19 and TRBJ2-2, and TRBD1 matches 7 of the central bases. The CDR3 region has the sequence CASRLDRAGELFF. The DNA is TGTGCCAGTAGACTAGACAGGGCCGGGGAGCTGTTTTTT.